The 25 T cell receptor beta chains below were found in one sample sequenced in a study of T cell repertoires in cytomegalovirus infection. TCRdb re-called the reads through MiXCR, storing one row per CDR3 protein. The sample consists of around 100,000 distinct CDR3 sequences, approximately 45% of them appearing once. No antigen has been identified for these receptors. The source material was CD8+ T cells from cultured PBMCs, sampled from culture after CMV antigen stimulation. Receptors were obtained from a human donor in good health (CMV status not recorded). Some clones in this sample may be carry-over from other donors' samples.

V is TRBV14 and J is TRBJ2-7; 7 bases fit TRBD1. J was trimmed by 1 base and V by 0 bases; bases with no gene match: 3. There are 15 residues in the CDR3. Germline V CDR1 and CDR2: SGHDN, FVKESK. CDR3 residues: CASSQDQGQSYEQYF. CDR3 sequence (DNA): TGTGCCAGCAGCCAAGATCAGGGACAGTCCTACGAGCAGTACTTC. The complete variable domain, with remaining parts taken from reference TRBV14 and TRBJ2-7, reads EAGVTQFPSHSVIEKGQTVTLRCDPISGHDNLYWYRRVMGKEIKFLLHFVKESKQDESGMPNNRFLAERTGGTYSTLKVQPAELEDSGVYFCASSQDQGQSYEQYFGPGTRLTVT.

This clonotype is a singleton in its sample. This may be a read error: a much more frequent sequence differs by one nucleotide. This sequence joins TRBV7-2 and TRBJ2-1; 7 bases line up with TRBD2. The CDR3 loop spans 16 amino acids. V gave up 1 base and J gave up 1 base; unmatched junction bases: 4. Germline values: CDR1 SGHTA, CDR2 FQGNSA. Written as DNA, the CDR3 is TGTGCCAGCAGCTTAGGGTGCGGGGGATCCTACAATGAGCAGTTCTTC. The encoded protein is CASSLGCGGSYNEQFF.

V and J are TRBV6-5 and TRBJ2-2; 8 bases match TRBD1. This CDR3 comprises 17 residues. V was pared by 0 bases and J by 4 bases, with 7 bases of the junction left unmatched. CDR1 MNHEY and CDR2 SVGAGI come from the germline V gene. In nucleotides, the CDR3 is TGTGCCAGCAGTTACTCTAGGGACAGGCGAGTCACCGGGGAGCTGTTTTTT. Its translation: CASSYSRDRRVTGELFF.

The chain recombines TRBV5-1 with TRBJ2-7; 11 nucleotides agree with TRBD1. Germline V gene data show CDR1 as SGHRS and CDR2 as YFSETQ. CDR3 length: 15 amino acids. V lost 4 bases to trimming and J lost 7 bases; unmatched junction nucleotides: 10. In DNA, the CDR3 is TGCGCCAGCAGCCGTCGGACAGGGGGCTGGAAGGAGCAGTACTTC. Translating it yields CASSRRTGGWKEQYF.

The chain is built from TRBV20-1 and TRBJ1-5, with no clear D. The V and J ends lost 1 base and 2 bases respectively, with 9 bases between them. The CDR3 loop spans 14 amino acids. Germline lookup yields CDR1 DFQATT and CDR2 SNEGSKA (reference sequence). The CDR3 here is CSARGGQGNQPQHF. DNA for the CDR3: TGCAGTGCTAGAGGCGGGCAGGGCAATCAGCCCCAGCATTTT.

The chain carries TRBV4-1 and TRBJ2-7; TRBD2 matches 9 bases. Germline V gives CDR1 MGHRA, CDR2 YSYEKL. The V and J ends lost 0 bases and 5 bases, in that order; junction bases with no gene match: 5. This CDR3 has 15 residues. The CDR3 is CASSQDRGLANEQYF. CDR3 sequence (DNA): TGCGCCAGCAGCCAAGATCGGGGACTAGCTAACGAGCAGTACTTC.

This clonotype was detected only once. The chain recombines TRBV14 with TRBJ2-7; 7 nucleotides align to TRBD1. Trimming removed 6 bases from V and 4 bases from J; junction bases left unmatched: 9. The germline V gene encodes CDR1 SGHDN and CDR2 FVKESK. CDR3 size: 14 residues. The DNA of the CDR3 is TGTGCCAGCAGGGATGGGACAGCGGATTACGAGCAGTACTTC. Translating gives CASRDGTADYEQYF.

This chain joins TRBV30 and TRBJ1-2; 8 nucleotides line up with TRBD1. V was pared by 2 bases and J by 7 bases, with 18 bases of the junction left unmatched. The CDR3 consists of 17 residues. CDR1 and CDR2 from the germline V gene are GTSNPN and SVGIG (reference sequence). CDR3 residues: CAWSRSSTGRGLSGYTF. DNA for the CDR3: TGTGCCTGGAGTAGGTCGTCGACGGGCAGGGGGCTGAGTGGCTACACCTTC.

Regarding this clonotype: As the CDR3 is not closed by the conserved phenylalanine or tryptophan, this likely results from a read error. V and J are TRBV27 and TRBJ2-1; the D is unclear. CDR3 size: 12 residues. Trimming removed 2 bases from V and 10 bases from J, with 9 bases in between. Germline CDR1 and CDR2: MNHEY and SMNVEV (reference sequence). This CDR3 reads CASSLGSGEQFL. CDR3 DNA sequence: TGTGCCAGCAGTTTAGGCTCCGGGGAGCAGTTCTTA.

The chain joins TRBV27 to TRBJ1-5, with TRBD1 matching over 7 bases. Losses at the gene ends were 8 bases for V and 3 bases for J; bases not matched to a gene: 10. The CDR3 extends over 15 amino acids. The germline V gene encodes CDR1 MNHEY and CDR2 SMNVEV (reference sequence). The CDR3 bases are TGTGCCAGCGGCGCGACAGGGTTCGCCAATCAGCCCCAGCATTTT. It codes for CASGATGFANQPQHF.

This chain joins TRBV4-1 and TRBJ2-7; the D gene is possibly TRBD2 (6 bases). The germline CDR1 and CDR2 sequences are MGHRA and YSYEKL. Trimming removed 1 base from V and 3 bases from J, with 13 bases in between. The length of the CDR3 is 15 residues. The CDR3 coding sequence is TGCGCCAGCAGCCAAGTTCCGGGACTTCTCTACGAGCAGTACTTC. Its protein product is CASSQVPGLLYEQYF.

This clonotype was detected a few times. V gene TRBV27 combines with J gene TRBJ2-7; 7 bases match TRBD1. The CDR3 extends over 12 amino acids. V trimming: 5 bases; J trimming: 6 bases; junction bases outside the gene matches: 4. The germline gives CDR1 MNHEY, CDR2 SMNVEV (reference sequence). CDR3 residues: CASSHGTAEQYF. CDR3 nucleotide sequence: TGTGCCAGCAGTCACGGGACAGCCGAGCAGTACTTC.

There are many counts of this clonotype. This rearrangement joins TRBV7-6 to TRBJ2-2, with TRBD2 matching 8 bases. This CDR3 region has 15 residues. V was clipped by 1 base and J by 6 bases; unmatched bases: 4. Germline lookup yields CDR1 SGHVS and CDR2 FNYEAQ. The CDR3 protein is CASSLGGLGSGELFF. The CDR3 DNA sequence: TGTGCCAGCAGCTTAGGGGGACTAGGGTCCGGGGAGCTGTTTTTT.

There are many counts of this clonotype. The CDR3 DNA reads as TGTGCCAGTAGTAGTCAGGGGACGAATCAGCCCCAGCATTTT. It translates to CASSSQGTNQPQHF. V gene TRBV19 combines with J gene TRBJ1-5; D perhaps matches TRBD1 (6 bases). CDR3 size: 14 residues. From germline, CDR1 is LNHDA and CDR2 SQIVND (reference sequence). V was trimmed by 4 bases and J by 4 bases, leaving 11 bases between them.

V is TRBV12-3 or TRBV12-4 and J is TRBJ2-5, with TRBD2 identical over 7 bases. V lost 7 bases to trimming and J lost 2 bases; unmatched junction nucleotides: 16. The CDR3 spans 17 residues. The CDR3 sequence: CASTSVLSGSGQETQYF. The CDR3 region has the DNA TGTGCCAGCACCTCGGTTCTCAGTGGTAGCGGGCAAGAGACCCAGTACTTC.

The CDR3 loop is CASSMLATEQFF. The CDR3, as DNA: TGTGCCAGCAGTATGCTAGCGACTGAGCAGTTCTTC. V gene TRBV12-3 or TRBV12-4 combines with J gene TRBJ2-1; the D gene is possibly TRBD2 (6 bases). CDR3 length equals 12 residues. Trimming took 5 bases from V and 9 from J, leaving 11 bases between them.

The chain joins TRBV6-6 to TRBJ1-2; no clear D. This CDR3 is 9 amino acids long. V was shortened by 7 bases and J by 10 bases, with 7 bases between the two germline ends. Germline CDR1 reads MNHNY; CDR2 reads SVGAGI (reference sequence). CDR3 in amino acids: CASTPPYTF. The DNA for the CDR3 is TGTGCCAGCACCCCTCCCTACACCTTC.

This chain uses TRBV5-1 with TRBJ2-1; D is possibly TRBD1 or TRBD2 (6 bases each). The V gene's germline CDR1 is SGHRS and CDR2 YFSETQ. The V gene lost 0 bases and the J gene lost 6 bases, with 16 bases spanning the gap. The CDR3 consists of 16 residues. The CDR3: CASSLGEGGLSNEQFF. The DNA of the CDR3 is TGCGCCAGCAGCTTGGGCGAGGGGGGCCTGAGCAATGAGCAGTTCTTC.

The rearrangement joins TRBV11-2 to TRBJ1-4; weak D call: TRBD1 (5 bases). Germline V CDR1 and CDR2: SGHAT, FQNNGV. CDR3 length: 14 residues. Trimming pared 0 bases from V and 8 bases from J, leaving 10 bases between. In nucleotides, the CDR3 is TGTGCCAGCAGCTTAGAGCTAGGACACGAAAAACTGTTTTTT. Encoded protein: CASSLELGHEKLFF.

Only one count was recorded for this clonotype. The chain has TRBV12-3 or TRBV12-4 and TRBJ1-6; TRBD1 is a possible D gene (5 bases). V was trimmed by 3 bases and J by 2 bases, leaving 8 bases between them. This CDR3 has 15 residues. The CDR3 region is CASSLGGPYNSPLHF. CDR3 nucleotide sequence: TGTGCCAGCAGTTTGGGGGGACCCTATAATTCACCCCTCCACTTT.

This clonotype was counted at least ten times. V is TRBV19 and J is TRBJ1-1; D is possibly TRBD1 (5 bases). The CDR3 covers 14 residues. Germline V gene lookup returns CDR1 LNHDA and CDR2 SQIVND (reference sequence). Trimming took 6 bases from V and 3 from J, leaving 14 bases between them. The CDR3 coding sequence is TGTGCCAGTAGCCGGGGCCTTAGGGACACTGAAGCTTTCTTT. It specifies CASSRGLRDTEAFF.

In nucleotides, the CDR3 is TGTGCCAGCAGTTTCCGCAGAACAGATACGCAGTATTTT. Its protein product is CASSFRRTDTQYF. The V call is TRBV28, the J call TRBJ2-3, with D unclear. The CDR3 is 13 residues long. The V gene's germline CDR1 is MDHEN and CDR2 SYDVKM. V was shortened by 3 bases and J by 3 bases, with 7 bases between the two germline ends.

This clonotype was observed a few times. The rearrangement uses TRBV9 and TRBJ2-3; TRBD2 aligns across 11 bases. CDR1 SGDLS and CDR2 YYNGEE come from the germline V gene. The CDR3 is made up of 16 amino acids. Trimming took 5 bases from V and 6 from J; bases not matched to a gene: 11. The CDR3 protein is CASSSTSGEGRDTQYF. The CDR3 coding sequence is TGTGCCAGCAGTTCGACTAGCGGGGAGGGTCGGGATACGCAGTATTTT.

The V and J genes are TRBV6-5 and TRBJ2-2, with D perhaps TRBD2 (6 bases). The CDR3 sequence is 15 residues long. Trimming shortened V by 6 bases and J by 3 bases, and 14 bases separated the two germline ends. Looked up from germline, CDR1 is MNHEY and CDR2 is SVGAGI. The CDR3 region is CASRSQTGDTGELFF. The DNA for the CDR3 is TGTGCCAGCAGATCCCAGACGGGGGACACCGGGGAGCTGTTTTTT.

The V and J genes are TRBV12-3 or TRBV12-4 and TRBJ2-7; tentatively, D is TRBD2 (5 bases). The CDR3 length is 14 residues. V was trimmed by 6 bases and J by 3 bases, leaving 15 bases between them. The CDR3 region is CASREDGQNYEQYF. The CDR3 DNA reads TGTGCCAGCAGGGAGGACGGGCAAAACTACGAGCAGTACTTC.